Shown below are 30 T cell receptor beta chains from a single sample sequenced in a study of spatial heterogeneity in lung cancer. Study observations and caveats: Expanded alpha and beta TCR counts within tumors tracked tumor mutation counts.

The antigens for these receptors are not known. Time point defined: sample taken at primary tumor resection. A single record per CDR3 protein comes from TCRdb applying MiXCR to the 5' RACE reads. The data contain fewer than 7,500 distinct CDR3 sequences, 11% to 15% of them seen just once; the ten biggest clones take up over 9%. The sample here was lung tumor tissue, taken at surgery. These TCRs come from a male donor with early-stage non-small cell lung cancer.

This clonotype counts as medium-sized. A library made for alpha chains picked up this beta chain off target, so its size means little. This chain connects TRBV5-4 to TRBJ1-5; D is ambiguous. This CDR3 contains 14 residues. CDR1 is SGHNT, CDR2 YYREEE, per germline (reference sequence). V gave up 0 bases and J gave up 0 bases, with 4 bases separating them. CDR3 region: CASSLGNSNQPQHF. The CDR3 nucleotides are TGTGCCAGCAGCTTGGGGAATAGCAATCAGCCCCAGCATTTT.

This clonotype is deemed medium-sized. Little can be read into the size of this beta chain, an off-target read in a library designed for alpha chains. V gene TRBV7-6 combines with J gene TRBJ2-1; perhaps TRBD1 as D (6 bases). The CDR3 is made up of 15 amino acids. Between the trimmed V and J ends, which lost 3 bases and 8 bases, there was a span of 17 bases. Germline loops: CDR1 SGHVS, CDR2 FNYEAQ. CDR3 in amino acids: CASSFQNRGGDEQFF. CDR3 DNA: TGTGCCAGCAGCTTCCAGAACCGAGGGGGTGATGAGCAGTTCTTC.

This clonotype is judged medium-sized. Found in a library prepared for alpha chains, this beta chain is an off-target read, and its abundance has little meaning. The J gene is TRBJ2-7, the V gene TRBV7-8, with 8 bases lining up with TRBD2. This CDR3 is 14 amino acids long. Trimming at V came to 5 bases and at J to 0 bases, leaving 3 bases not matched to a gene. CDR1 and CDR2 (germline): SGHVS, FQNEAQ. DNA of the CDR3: TGTGCCAGCAGCAGTCGGGGGGGCTCCTACGAGCAGTACTTC. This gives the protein CASSSRGGSYEQYF.

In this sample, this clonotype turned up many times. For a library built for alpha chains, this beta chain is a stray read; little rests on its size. The CDR3 is CSAPGLAGGPGYNEQFF. The CDR3 coding sequence is TGCAGCGCCCCGGGACTAGCGGGAGGGCCTGGATACAATGAGCAGTTCTTC. The gene calls are TRBV29-1 and TRBJ2-1; 16 positions match TRBD2. This CDR3 comprises 17 residues. Trimming took 7 bases from V and 4 from J; bases not matched to a gene: 10. Germline CDR1 SQVTM, CDR2 ANQGSEA.

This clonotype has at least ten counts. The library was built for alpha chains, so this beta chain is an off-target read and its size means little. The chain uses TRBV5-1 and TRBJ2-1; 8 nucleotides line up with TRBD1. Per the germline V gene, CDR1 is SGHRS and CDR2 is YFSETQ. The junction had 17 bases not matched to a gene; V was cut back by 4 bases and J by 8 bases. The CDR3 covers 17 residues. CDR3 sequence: CASSHPTQGGRMDEQFF. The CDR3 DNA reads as TGCGCCAGCAGCCACCCCACACAGGGGGGTAGGATGGATGAGCAGTTCTTC.

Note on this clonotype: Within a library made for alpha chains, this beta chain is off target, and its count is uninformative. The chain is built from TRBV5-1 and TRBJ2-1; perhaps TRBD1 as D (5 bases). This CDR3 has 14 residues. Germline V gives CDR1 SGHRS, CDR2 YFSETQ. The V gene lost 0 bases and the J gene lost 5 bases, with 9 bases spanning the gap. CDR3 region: CASSLGGSHNEQFF. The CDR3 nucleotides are TGCGCCAGCAGCTTGGGGGGCAGTCACAATGAGCAGTTCTTC.

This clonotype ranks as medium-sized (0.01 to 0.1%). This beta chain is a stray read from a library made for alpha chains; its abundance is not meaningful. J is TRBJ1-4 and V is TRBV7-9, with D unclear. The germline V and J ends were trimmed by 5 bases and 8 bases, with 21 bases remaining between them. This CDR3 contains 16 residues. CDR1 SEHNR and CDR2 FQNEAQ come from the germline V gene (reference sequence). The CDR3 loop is CASSPTFGVQEEKLFF. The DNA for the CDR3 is TGTGCCAGCAGCCCGACCTTTGGGGTGCAGGAAGAAAAACTGTTTTTT.

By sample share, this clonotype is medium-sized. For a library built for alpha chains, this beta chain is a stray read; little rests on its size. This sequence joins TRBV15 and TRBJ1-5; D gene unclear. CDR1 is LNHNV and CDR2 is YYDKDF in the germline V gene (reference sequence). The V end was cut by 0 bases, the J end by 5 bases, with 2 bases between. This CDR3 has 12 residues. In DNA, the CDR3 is TGTGCCACCAGCAGAGAGTATCAGCCCCAGCATTTT. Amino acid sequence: CATSREYQPQHF.

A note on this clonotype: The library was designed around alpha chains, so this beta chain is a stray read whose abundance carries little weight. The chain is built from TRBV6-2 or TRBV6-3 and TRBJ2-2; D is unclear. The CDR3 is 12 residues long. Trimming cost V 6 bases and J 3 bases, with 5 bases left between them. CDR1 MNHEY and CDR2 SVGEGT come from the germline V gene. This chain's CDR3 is CASREDTGELFF. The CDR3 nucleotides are TGTGCCAGCAGAGAAGACACCGGGGAGCTGTTTTTT.

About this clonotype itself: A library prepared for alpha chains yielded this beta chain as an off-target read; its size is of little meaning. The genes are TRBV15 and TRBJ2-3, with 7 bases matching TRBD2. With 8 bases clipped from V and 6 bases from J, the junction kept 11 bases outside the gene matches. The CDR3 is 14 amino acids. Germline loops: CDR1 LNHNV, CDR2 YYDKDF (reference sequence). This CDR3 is CATAREGMGDTQYF. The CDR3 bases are TGTGCCACCGCGAGGGAGGGAATGGGCGATACGCAGTATTTT. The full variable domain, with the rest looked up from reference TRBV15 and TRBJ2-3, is DAMVIQNPRYQVTQFGKPVTLSCSQTLNHNVMYWYQQKSSQAPKLLFHYYDKDFNNEADTPDNFQSRRPNTSFCFLDIRSPGLGDTAMYLCATAREGMGDTQYFGPGTRLTVL.

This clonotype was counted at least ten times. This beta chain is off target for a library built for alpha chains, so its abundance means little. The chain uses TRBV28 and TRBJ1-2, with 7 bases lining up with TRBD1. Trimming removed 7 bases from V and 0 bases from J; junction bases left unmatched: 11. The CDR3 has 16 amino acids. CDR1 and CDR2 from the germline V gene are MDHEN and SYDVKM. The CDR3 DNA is TGTGCCAGCATAGTGGGAGGGGGCCGAGCTAACTATGGCTACACCTTC. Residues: CASIVGGGRANYGYTF.

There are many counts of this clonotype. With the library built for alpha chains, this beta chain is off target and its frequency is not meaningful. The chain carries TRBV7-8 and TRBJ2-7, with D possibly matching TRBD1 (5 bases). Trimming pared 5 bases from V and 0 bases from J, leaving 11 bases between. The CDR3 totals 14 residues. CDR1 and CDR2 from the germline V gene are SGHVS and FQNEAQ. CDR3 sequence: CASSGRESSYEQYF. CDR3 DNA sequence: TGTGCCAGCAGCGGCAGGGAAAGCTCCTACGAGCAGTACTTC.

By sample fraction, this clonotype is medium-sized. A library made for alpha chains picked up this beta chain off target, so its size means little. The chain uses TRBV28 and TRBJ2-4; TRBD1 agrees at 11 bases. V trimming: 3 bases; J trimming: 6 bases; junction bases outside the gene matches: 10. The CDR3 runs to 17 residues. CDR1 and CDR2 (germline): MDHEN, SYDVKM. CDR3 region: CASSFPGQGGHGNIQYF. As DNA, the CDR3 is TGTGCCAGCAGTTTTCCGGGACAGGGGGGACACGGAAACATTCAGTACTTC.

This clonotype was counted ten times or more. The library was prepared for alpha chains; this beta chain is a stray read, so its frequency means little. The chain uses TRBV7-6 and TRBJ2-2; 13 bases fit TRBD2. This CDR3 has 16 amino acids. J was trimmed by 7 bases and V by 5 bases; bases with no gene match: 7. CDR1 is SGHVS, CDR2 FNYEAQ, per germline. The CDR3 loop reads CASSPGLAGAHGELFF. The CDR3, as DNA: TGTGCCAGCAGCCCCGGACTAGCGGGAGCCCACGGGGAGCTGTTTTTT.

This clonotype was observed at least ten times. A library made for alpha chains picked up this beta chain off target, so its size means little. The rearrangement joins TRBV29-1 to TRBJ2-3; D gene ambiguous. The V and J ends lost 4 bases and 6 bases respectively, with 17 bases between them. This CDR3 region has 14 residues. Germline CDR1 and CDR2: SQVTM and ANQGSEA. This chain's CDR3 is CSVGAPGRPDTQYF. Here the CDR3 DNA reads TGCAGCGTTGGGGCCCCGGGCCGCCCCGATACGCAGTATTTT.

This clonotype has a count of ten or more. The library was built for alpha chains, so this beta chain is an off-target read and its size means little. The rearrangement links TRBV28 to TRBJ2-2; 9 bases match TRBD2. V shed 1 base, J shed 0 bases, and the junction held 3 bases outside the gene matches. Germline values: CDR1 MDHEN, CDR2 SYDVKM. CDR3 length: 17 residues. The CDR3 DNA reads TGTGCCAGCAGTTTATTTGGCGGGAGGGCGAACACCGGGGAGCTGTTTTTT. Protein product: CASSLFGGRANTGELFF.

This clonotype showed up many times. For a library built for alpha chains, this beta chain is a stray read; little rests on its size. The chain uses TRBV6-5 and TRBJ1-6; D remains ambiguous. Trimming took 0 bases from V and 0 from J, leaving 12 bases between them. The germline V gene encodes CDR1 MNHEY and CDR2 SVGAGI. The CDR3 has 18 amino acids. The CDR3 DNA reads TGTGCCAGCAGTTACTCGATAAGCTGGAGCTCCTATAATTCACCCCTCCACTTT. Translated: CASSYSISWSSYNSPLHF.

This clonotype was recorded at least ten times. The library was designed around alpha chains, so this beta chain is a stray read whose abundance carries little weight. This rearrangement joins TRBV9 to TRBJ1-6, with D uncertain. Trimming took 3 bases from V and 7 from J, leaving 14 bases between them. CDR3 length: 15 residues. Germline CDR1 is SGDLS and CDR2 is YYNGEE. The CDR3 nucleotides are TGTGCCAGCAGCGAGGAACCGCGGAGCAATTCACCCCTCCACTTT. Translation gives CASSEEPRSNSPLHF.

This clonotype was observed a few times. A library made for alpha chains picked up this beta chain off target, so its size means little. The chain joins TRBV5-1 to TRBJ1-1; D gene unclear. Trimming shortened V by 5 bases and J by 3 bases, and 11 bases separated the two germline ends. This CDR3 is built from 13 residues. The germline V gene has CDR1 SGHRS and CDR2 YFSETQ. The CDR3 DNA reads TGCGCCAGCAGTTTCGCCAGGCACACTGAAGCTTTCTTT. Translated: CASSFARHTEAFF.

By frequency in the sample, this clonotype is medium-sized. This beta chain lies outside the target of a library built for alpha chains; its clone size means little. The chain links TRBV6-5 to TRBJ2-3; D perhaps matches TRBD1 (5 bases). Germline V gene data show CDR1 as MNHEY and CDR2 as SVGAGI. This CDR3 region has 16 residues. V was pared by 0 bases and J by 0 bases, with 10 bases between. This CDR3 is CASSYSFRVSTDTQYF. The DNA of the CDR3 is TGTGCCAGCAGTTACTCGTTCAGGGTTAGCACAGATACGCAGTATTTT.

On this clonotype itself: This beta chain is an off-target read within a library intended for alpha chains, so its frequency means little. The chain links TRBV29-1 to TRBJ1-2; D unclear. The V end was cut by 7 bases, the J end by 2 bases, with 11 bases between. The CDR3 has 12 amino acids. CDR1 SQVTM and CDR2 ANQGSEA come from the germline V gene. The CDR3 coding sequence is TGCAGCGCCATAGACACGAACTATGGCTACACCTTC. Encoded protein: CSAIDTNYGYTF.

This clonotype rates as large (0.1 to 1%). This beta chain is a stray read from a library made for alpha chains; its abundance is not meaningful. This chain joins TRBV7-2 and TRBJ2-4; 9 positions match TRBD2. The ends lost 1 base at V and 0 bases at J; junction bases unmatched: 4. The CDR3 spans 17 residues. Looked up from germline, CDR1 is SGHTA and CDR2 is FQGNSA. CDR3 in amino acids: CASSLVLLAGAKNIQYF. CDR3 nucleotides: TGTGCCAGCAGCTTAGTTTTACTAGCGGGAGCCAAAAACATTCAGTACTTC. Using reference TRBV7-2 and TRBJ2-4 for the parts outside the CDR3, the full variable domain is GAGVSQSPSNKVTEKGKDVELRCDPISGHTALYWYRQSLGQGLEFLIYFQGNSAPDKSGLPSDRFSAERTGGSVSTLTIQRTQQEDSAVYLCASSLVLLAGAKNIQYFGAGTRLSVL.

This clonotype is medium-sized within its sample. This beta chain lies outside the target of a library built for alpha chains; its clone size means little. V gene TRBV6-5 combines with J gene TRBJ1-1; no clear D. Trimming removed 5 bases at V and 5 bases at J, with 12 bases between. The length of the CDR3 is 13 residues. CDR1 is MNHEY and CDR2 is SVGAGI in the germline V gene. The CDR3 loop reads CASSPPRGTEAFF. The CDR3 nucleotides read TGTGCCAGCAGTCCTCCTCGGGGTACTGAAGCTTTCTTT.

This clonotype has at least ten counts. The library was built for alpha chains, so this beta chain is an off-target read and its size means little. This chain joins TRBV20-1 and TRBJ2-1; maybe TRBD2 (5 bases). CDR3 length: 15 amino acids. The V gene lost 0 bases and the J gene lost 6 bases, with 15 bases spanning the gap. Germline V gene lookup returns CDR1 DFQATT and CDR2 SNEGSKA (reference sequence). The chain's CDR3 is CSARDPIGSGNEQFF. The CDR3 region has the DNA TGCAGTGCTAGAGATCCAATAGGGAGCGGCAATGAGCAGTTCTTC.

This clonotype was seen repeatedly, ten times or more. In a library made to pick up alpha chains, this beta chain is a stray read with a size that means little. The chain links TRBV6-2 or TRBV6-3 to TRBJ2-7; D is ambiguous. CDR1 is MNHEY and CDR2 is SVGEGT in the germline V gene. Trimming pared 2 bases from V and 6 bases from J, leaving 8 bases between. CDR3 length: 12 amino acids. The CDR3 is CASSYVAREQYF. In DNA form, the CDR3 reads TGTGCCAGCAGTTACGTCGCACGCGAGCAGTACTTC.

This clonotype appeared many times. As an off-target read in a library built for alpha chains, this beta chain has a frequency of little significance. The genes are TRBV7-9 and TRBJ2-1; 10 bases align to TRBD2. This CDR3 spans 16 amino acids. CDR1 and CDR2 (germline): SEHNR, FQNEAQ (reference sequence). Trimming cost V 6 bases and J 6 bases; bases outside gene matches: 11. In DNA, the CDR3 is TGTGCCAGCAGTACCCCGCTAGCGGGAGTTAGCAATGAGCAGTTCTTC. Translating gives CASSTPLAGVSNEQFF.

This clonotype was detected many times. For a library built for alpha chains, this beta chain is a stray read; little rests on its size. CDR3 coding DNA: TGCAGTGTCGCTTATGCCTCCGGGGCTTTTAATGAAAAACTGTTTTTT. Its protein product is CSVAYASGAFNEKLFF. The V and J genes are TRBV20-1 and TRBJ1-4; a possible D gene is TRBD1 (5 bases). The V end lost 7 bases, the J end lost 4 bases, and 22 bases lay between the germline ends. This CDR3 region has 16 residues. Germline loops: CDR1 DFQATT, CDR2 SNEGSKA (reference sequence).

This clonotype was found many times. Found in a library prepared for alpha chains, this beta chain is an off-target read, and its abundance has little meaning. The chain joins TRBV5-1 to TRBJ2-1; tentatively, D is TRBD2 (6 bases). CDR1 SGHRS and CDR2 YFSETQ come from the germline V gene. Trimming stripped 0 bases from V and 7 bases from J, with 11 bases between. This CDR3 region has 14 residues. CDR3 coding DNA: TGCGCCAGCAGCTTGGGACGGGGAGGTAATGAGCAGTTCTTC. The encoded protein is CASSLGRGGNEQFF.

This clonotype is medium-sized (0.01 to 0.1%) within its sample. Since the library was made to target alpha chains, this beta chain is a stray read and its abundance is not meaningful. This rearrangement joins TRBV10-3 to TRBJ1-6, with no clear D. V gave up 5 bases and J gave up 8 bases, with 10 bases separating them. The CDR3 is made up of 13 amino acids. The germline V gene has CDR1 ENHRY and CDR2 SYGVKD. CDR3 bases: TGTGCCATCAGTACCTCGTGGGATTCACCCCTCCACTTT. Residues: CAISTSWDSPLHF.

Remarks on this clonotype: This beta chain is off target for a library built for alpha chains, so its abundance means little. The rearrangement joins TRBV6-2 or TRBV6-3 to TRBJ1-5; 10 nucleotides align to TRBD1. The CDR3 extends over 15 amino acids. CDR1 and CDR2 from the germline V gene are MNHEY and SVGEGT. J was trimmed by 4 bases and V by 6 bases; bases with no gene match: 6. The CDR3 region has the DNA TGTGCCAGCAGAGCCTCGGGACAGGGGAATCAGCCCCAGCATTTT. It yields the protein CASRASGQGNQPQHF.